This TCR beta chain was recovered during a study of metastatic and nonmetastatic thyroid tumors. In the study overall: Repertoire comparisons spanned blood and tumor or nodule tissue from malignant and benign thyroid patients. Whole-study results and caveats: Malignant thyroid tumors reportedly had TCR beta diversity that was significantly higher than in benign nodules, in blood and tumor.

The V gene lost 2 bases and the J gene lost 1 base, with 14 bases spanning the gap. The CDR3 spans 16 residues. Looked up from germline, CDR1 is KGHSH and CDR2 is LQKENI. Thyroid surgery was preceded by no treatment in any patient. This clone appeared a few times. Its target is not known. Original processing methods: Researchers built a distant-metastasis classifier for papillary thyroid cancer that drew on CDR3 differences across clinicopathological groups. TCRdb reanalyzed the PCR reads with MiXCR. The V and J calls were not made by the authors but by TCRdb's processing. The repertoire holds tens of thousands of clones, with 9% to 14% as singletons.

V gene TRBV18 combines with J gene TRBJ1-2; possible D gene TRBD1, 5 bases. The TCR sequence derives from a male donor with papillary thyroid cancer or a benign thyroid nodule (not recorded which). Some clones in this sample may be carry-over from other donors' samples. Sequencing was performed on blood. The CDR3 sequence is CASSPESGPDNYGYTF. As DNA, the CDR3 is TGTGCCAGCTCACCAGAATCGGGACCCGATAACTATGGCTACACCTTC.